This is a list of T cell receptor beta chains from one sample in a study of blood T cell repertoires in COVID-19. TCRdb's copy holds only in-frame clones and misses some; the assay was immunoSEQ multiplex PCR. The sample includes about 150,000 clones, around 89% seen only once; the top ten take 15%. What was sequenced was peripheral blood. The origin of the receptors is a woman between 35 and 50 years old with acute or convalescent COVID-19. Each CDR3 is given with its conserved first and last residue. A D gene is named only where the DNA matches it firmly. Clone size is not always given. Where it is, it says once, few, many or a class for expanded clones.

V,size,J,D,DNA,CDR3
TRBV28,.,TRBJ1-4,TRBD1,TGTGCCAGCAGCCCCTACAGGGGCCGGAAGATAAATGAAAAACTGTTTTTT,CASSPYRGRKINEKLFF
TRBV19,few,TRBJ2-2,TRBD2,TGTGCCAGTAGAAGGGAGGGGACCGGGGAGCTGTTTTTT,CASRREGTGELFF
TRBV5-1,.,TRBJ2-2,TRBD1,TGCGCCAGCTCCGGGACAGGGGGCCCCGGGGAGCTGTTTTTT,CASSGTGGPGELFF
TRBV7-9,.,TRBJ2-5,.,TGTGCCAGCAGCCCGCGGGGTGGGGCAGTCCAAGAGACCCAGTACTTC,CASSPRGGAVQETQYF
TRBV10-3,.,TRBJ2-5,TRBD2,TGTGCCATCAGAGCCGGGACTAGTTCCATAGAGACCCAGTACTTC,CAIRAGTSSIETQYF
TRBV3-1/TRBV3-2,.,TRBJ1-1,TRBD1,TGTGCCAGCAGCCAGAGGACAGGGACGGTGAACACTGAAGCTTTCTTT,CASSQRTGTVNTEAFF
TRBV7-3,.,TRBJ2-7,TRBD2,TGTGCCAGCAGCCGGGCGGGAGGGAGCGGGGAGCAGTACTTC,CASSRAGGSGEQYF
TRBV4-2,.,TRBJ2-1,TRBD2,TGTGCCAGCAGCCAAGAGTCCGGGGGGACCTACAATGAGCAGTTCTTC,CASSQESGGTYNEQFF
TRBV6-6,.,TRBJ2-1,.,TGTGCCACCAGAGGGCGGGGCAATGAGCAGTTCTTC,CATRGRGNEQFF
TRBV18,.,TRBJ2-3,.,TGTGCCAGCTCATTGCCTTACTCTAGCACAGATACGCAGTATTTT,CASSLPYSSTDTQYF
TRBV11-3,.,TRBJ2-7,TRBD2,TGTGCCAGCAGCTTAGCTTCGCGGGAGTCTGAGCAGTACTTC,CASSLASRESEQYF
TRBV9,once,TRBJ2-7,TRBD2,TGTGCCAGCAGCGCAGATCCGGGACTACGTCTCCCCTACGAGCAGTACTTC,CASSADPGLRLPYEQYF
TRBV7-9,.,TRBJ1-1,.,TGTGCCAGCAGCAAGAACGCAGGGGCCGCTAGGAGCTCTGAAGCTTTCTTT,CASSKNAGAARSSEAFF
TRBV10-3,.,TRBJ2-7,TRBD1,TGTGCCATCGCCGTGACAGGGGCGTACGAGCAGTACTTC,CAIAVTGAYEQYF
TRBV7-9,.,TRBJ1-1,.,TGTGCCAGCAGCGTGCAGGGGATACAGAACACTGAAGCTTTCTTT,CASSVQGIQNTEAFF
TRBV6-6,.,TRBJ1-1,TRBD1,TGTGCCAGCAGTTACTCGACGGGGACAGTCGAAGCTTTCTTT,CASSYSTGTVEAFF
TRBV30,.,TRBJ1-4,.,TGTGCCTGGAGTGAGGGGGTTGAAAAACTGTTTTTT,CAWSEGVEKLFF
TRBV6-5,.,TRBJ1-4,.,TGTGCCAGTTCTGAGGGGGGGGGAAATGAAAAACTGTTTTTT,CASSEGGGNEKLFF
TRBV2,.,TRBJ2-7,.,TGTGCCAGCACGGAGCAGCTCTCCTACGAGCAGTACTTC,CASTEQLSYEQYF
TRBV24-1,.,TRBJ2-6,TRBD1,TGTGCCACCAGTGGATCACCGGGACAGGGGCACTCTGGGGCCAACGTCCTGACTTTC,CATSGSPGQGHSGANVLTF
TRBV5-1,once,TRBJ1-4,TRBD1,TGCGCCAGCAGCTTACGCGGACAGGGAAGTAATGAAAAACTGTTTTTT,CASSLRGQGSNEKLFF
TRBV6-6,few,TRBJ2-1,TRBD2,TGTGCCAGCAGTTCGACTAGCGGATCCCGAAATGAGCAGTTCTTC,CASSSTSGSRNEQFF
TRBV10-2,once,TRBJ2-3,TRBD1,TGCGCCAGCAGTTTGTCGTTAATGGGACAGGGGGCGATAGGAGGCACAGATACGCAGTATTTT,CASSLSLMGQGAIGGTDTQYF
TRBV9,.,TRBJ2-5,.,TGTGCCAGCAGCGTACGGGCGGGGCTAGAACAAGAGACCCAGTACTTC,CASSVRAGLEQETQYF
TRBV19,.,TRBJ2-3,.,TGTGCCAGTCTCAAGGGAGGCACAGATACGCAGTATTTT,CASLKGGTDTQYF
TRBV2,.,TRBJ2-3,TRBD1,TGTGCCAGCAGTAGACAGGGCGCAGATACGCAGTATTTT,CASSRQGADTQYF
TRBV7-3,.,TRBJ1-2,TRBD1,TGTGCCAGCAGCTCGGACAGGGTCTATGGCTACACCTTC,CASSSDRVYGYTF
TRBV3-1/TRBV3-2,.,TRBJ2-7,TRBD1,TGTGCCAGCAGCCGGGGACAGGGGGCGGGCGAGCAGTACTTC,CASSRGQGAGEQYF
TRBV5-1,.,TRBJ2-7,TRBD2,TGCGCCAGCCGCATACTAGCGGAAGGTTACGAGCAGTACTTC,CASRILAEGYEQYF
TRBV3-1/TRBV3-2,.,TRBJ1-3,.,TGTGCCAGCAGCCGCCCCAGGAACTCTGGAAACACCATATATTTT,CASSRPRNSGNTIYF
TRBV9,.,TRBJ2-2,TRBD1,TGTGCCAGCAGCGCGCGAGAGGGGGCGCGGTACACCGGGGAGCTGTTTTTT,CASSAREGARYTGELFF
TRBV6-1,few,TRBJ2-1,.,TGTGCCAGCAGTGAACATAGCGGACGGTACAATGAGCAGTTCTTC,CASSEHSGRYNEQFF
TRBV12-2,once,TRBJ2-3,.,TGTGCAAGTCGCTTAATCCGGCAGGGTAAAGTAGATACGCAGTATTTT,CASRLIRQGKVDTQYF
TRBV9,.,TRBJ2-1,TRBD1,TGTGCCAGCAGCGAGGGGGGGACAGGGTACAATGAGCAGTTCTTC,CASSEGGTGYNEQFF
TRBV15,.,TRBJ2-5,.,TGTGCCACCAGCAGAGGCGGGATGACGGAATTACAAGAGACCCAGTACTTC,CATSRGGMTELQETQYF
TRBV9,.,TRBJ2-1,.,TGTGCCAGCAGCGTAGCGGGAGCTGGGGCCAATGAGCAGTTCTTC,CASSVAGAGANEQFF
TRBV30,.,TRBJ2-6,.,TGTGCCTGGAGTGGTTCAGGGAATGGGGCCAACGTCCTGACTTTC,CAWSGSGNGANVLTF
TRBV7-6,.,TRBJ2-7,TRBD1,TGTGCCAGCAGCTCTCGGGGACAGGGCCTCTCCTACGAGCAGTACTTC,CASSSRGQGLSYEQYF
TRBV7-7,.,TRBJ2-7,TRBD2,TGTGCCAGCAGTCCCGGGGGGTTGGGTGGCGTGGAGCAGTACTTC,CASSPGGLGGVEQYF
TRBV30,.,TRBJ1-4,.,TGTGCCTGGAGTGTAGGGCGGGCGAATGAAAAACTGTTTTTT,CAWSVGRANEKLFF
TRBV2,.,TRBJ2-7,TRBD1,TGTGCCAGCACCCGAGAGGGGACAGGAAAATACGAGCAGTACTTC,CASTREGTGKYEQYF
TRBV4-1,.,TRBJ2-2,.,TGCGCCAGCAGCCAAGTCTTTGGCAGGGATAGCGGGGAGCTGTTTTTT,CASSQVFGRDSGELFF
TRBV24-1,.,TRBJ2-1,.,TGTGCCACCAGTGAAGGGGACAAGGGCCCCAATGAGCAGTTCTTC,CATSEGDKGPNEQFF